This record concerns one T cell receptor (beta chain) sequence. This clone came up a few times. The antigen it binds to is not known. Within one base of it there is no much larger clone, and no base qualities were kept. This sample was included in a study of T cell responses to AZD1222 COVID-19 vaccine (dated by TCRdb to the early 2020s). Describing the broader study: A total of about 230 trial participants underwent TCR sequencing, of whom nearly 210 received two doses of AZD1222 and 26 received two doses of the MenACWY control vaccine. Trial participants were enrolled into age subgroups of 18-55, 56-69 and 70-plus years, which contained 148, 28 and 57 TCR-sequenced participants, respectively. The paper's findings and limits, for the study overall: Epitopes outside the regions mutated in the B.1.351 and B.1.1.7 variants were reportedly recognized by nearly half of the unique spike-specific TCRs. In the small 56-69-year group, the increase in depth fell short of significance, most likely because of low power. Participants were mostly white British and included more females than males, and it was suggested by the authors that clonal diversity may have been underestimated. Conclusions about previously exposed vaccinees are limited, since just five or six AZD1222 recipients were seropositive for SARS-CoV-2 at baseline. Spike-specific TCR breadth and depth rose significantly after two AZD1222 doses compared with day 0 and with MenACWY recipients. Because no day 14 peak-response samples were available, repertoires were characterized only after the peak T cell response. The vaccine-associated CD4 TCRs covered the entire spike protein, and the dominant responses fell in regions 160-218 and 743-854.

The CDR3 sequence holds 15 residues, the cysteine and phenylalanine included. The read is trimmed to its CDR3 DNA, 45 bases read in frame from base 1. The germline V gene gives CDR1 as MNHEY and CDR2 as SVGEGT. At the junction V is shortened by 5 bases and J by 2 bases, with 13 bases in between. The time point label here, explained by the study, means: about 28 days (+/-7) after the second vaccine dose. Because spike-specific TCR depth and breadth did not differ between the two schedules, AZD1222 recipients who got a second dose at roughly 4 weeks were pooled with those who got a second dose at roughly 12 weeks. Vaccinee samples were obtained from the UK trials COV001 and COV002, which included a single-blind randomized controlled phase 2/3 trial of AZD1222 (ChAdOx1 nCoV-19) in healthy adults. For TCRbeta chain sequencing, PBMC samples from trial participants were taken at day 0 and at day 28 after the second dose.

The CDR3 regions of human TCRbeta chains were analyzed by immunosequencing. Under the source paper's analysis protocol: TCRs in the repertoires were compared against a reference library of SARS-CoV-2-specific TCRs that had been generated with the MIRA antigen-specificity platform. Breadth meant the fraction of unique TCRs that were SARS-CoV-2-associated, whereas depth meant the fraction of total T cells that were SARS-CoV-2-associated. Using the MIRA data, each spike-specific TCR was assigned both to the spike region to which the TCR was reactive and to a CD4 or CD8 class. Log10-transformed breadth and depth values were compared by one-way ANOVA with Sidak's multiple comparisons tests. Here the immuneACCESS table is served through TCRdb, limited to in-frame sequences with V and J called. Missing clones are a known gap in these copies; in checked studies unresolved V genes cover under half, and the rest lacks a known reason. That table furnishes V, J and clone size, whereas the DNA furnished D and trimming. For this sample there are 100,000 to 150,000 clones; approximately 90% appear just once. The ten largest clones represent roughly 6.9% of the sample.

The material was peripheral blood, obtained 28 days after the second AZD1222 dose. The chain couples TRBV6-2 or TRBV6-3 to TRBJ2-1, and TRBD1 may be the D gene, going by 6 matching bases. The receptor comes from an adult who received the AZD1222 COVID-19 vaccine. The base sequence is TGTGCCAGCAGTCCCTTCAGGGGCCCCTACAATGAGCAGTTCTTC. Translated, it reads CASSPFRGPYNEQFF.